The 25 T cell receptor beta chains given below trace back to one sample, sequenced in a study of Graves' ophthalmopathy and Graves' hyperthyroidism. CDR3 regions of TCR beta were amplified from RNA transcripts. First-round RT-PCR with HTBI primers preceded a second-round multiplex PCR. Each CDR3 protein is one row after TCRdb ran MiXCR on the multiplex PCR reads. The profile shows more than 1,000,000 distinct CDR3 sequences, about 40% of them singletons. Sequenced: peripheral blood or thyroid tissue (not recorded which). The receptor set was obtained from an adult man with Graves' hyperthyroidism.

This clonotype showed up many times. The chain employs TRBV20-1 and TRBJ1-2, with D uncertain. This CDR3 comprises 13 residues. V shed 0 bases and J shed 2 bases, with 7 bases lying between them. From germline, CDR1 is DFQATT and CDR2 SNEGSKA (reference sequence). The CDR3 loop reads CSARDLGNYGYTF. In DNA form, the CDR3 reads TGCAGTGCTAGAGATTTGGGGAACTATGGCTACACCTTC.

This clonotype was seen many times. The chain uses TRBV7-8 and TRBJ1-2, with D tentatively TRBD1 (6 bases). The germline V and J ends were trimmed by 1 base and 7 bases, with 16 bases remaining between them. The germline V gene has CDR1 SGHVS and CDR2 FQNEAQ. The CDR3 covers 15 residues. The CDR3: CASSLVSPGTSGYTF. The CDR3, as DNA: TGTGCCAGCAGCTTAGTCAGTCCCGGGACATCTGGCTACACCTTC. The entire variable domain, with the rest obtained from reference TRBV7-8 and TRBJ1-2, is as follows: GAGVSQSPRYKVAKRGQDVALRCDPISGHVSLFWYQQALGQGPEFLTYFQNEAQLDKSGLPSDRFFAERPEGSVSTLKIQRTQQEDSAVYLCASSLVSPGTSGYTFGSGTRLTVV.

CDR3 in amino acids: CSVTQGGWTEAFF. The CDR3 DNA is TGCAGCGTGACTCAGGGGGGTTGGACTGAAGCTTTCTTT. The chain recombines TRBV29-1 with TRBJ1-1; 7 bases line up with TRBD1. The CDR3 covers 13 residues. Germline V gives CDR1 SQVTM, CDR2 ANQGSEA. Trimming cost V 6 bases and J 5 bases; bases outside gene matches: 9.

This clonotype was picked up a small number of times. The chain uses TRBV25-1 and TRBJ1-1, with 7 nucleotides matching TRBD1. The CDR3 is made up of 10 amino acids. Trimming at V came to 5 bases and at J to 12 bases, leaving 3 bases not matched to a gene. Per the germline V gene, CDR1 is MGHDK and CDR2 is SYGVNS. The CDR3 loop reads CASSKGATFF. DNA for the CDR3: TGTGCCAGCAGTAAGGGGGCGACTTTCTTT.

This clonotype was seen many times. This rearrangement joins TRBV29-1 to TRBJ2-7; TRBD2 might be the D (5 bases). In germline, CDR1 is SQVTM, CDR2 ANQGSEA. Trimming left V 5 bases short and J 3 bases short, with 17 bases between. This CDR3 spans 14 amino acids. The DNA for the CDR3 is TGCAGCGTTCGACACGAGGGAAACTTCTACGAGCAGTACTTC. Protein sequence: CSVRHEGNFYEQYF.

This clonotype was counted between two and nine times. The chain links TRBV3-1 to TRBJ1-2, with unresolved D. From germline, CDR1 is LGHDT and CDR2 YNNKEL (reference sequence). This CDR3 spans 15 amino acids. Trimming removed 7 bases at V and 4 bases at J, with 19 bases between. CDR3 nucleotides: TGTGCCAGCACCCCAGGATCAGGAGGCCTCTATGGCTACACCTTC. This encodes CASTPGSGGLYGYTF.

This clonotype was observed a few times. This chain links TRBV9 with TRBJ2-2; D not resolved. CDR3 length: 14 residues. V lost 2 bases and J 3 bases, leaving 8 bases between the germline ends. CDR1 and CDR2 from the germline V gene are SGDLS and YYNGEE. DNA of the CDR3: TGTGCCAGCAGCGTTCAGTATGACACCGGGGAGCTGTTTTTT. It specifies CASSVQYDTGELFF.

This chain uses TRBV7-9 with TRBJ2-5, with 8 bases identical to TRBD1. The CDR3 sequence is 16 residues long. V gave up 4 bases and J gave up 5 bases; unmatched junction bases: 12. The germline gives CDR1 SEHNR, CDR2 FQNEAQ (reference sequence). The CDR3 DNA is TGTGCCAGCAGCTCTTCCGGGACAGGCCGGGCGGAGACCCAGTACTTC. Amino acid sequence: CASSSSGTGRAETQYF.

The chain uses TRBV9 and TRBJ2-6, with D perhaps assigned TRBD1 or TRBD2 (6 bases each). In germline, CDR1 is SGDLS, CDR2 YYNGEE. V lost 4 bases to trimming and J lost 5 bases, with 10 bases between them. CDR3 length: 14 residues. CDR3 DNA: TGTGCCAGCAGCCCCGGGGGCAGGGCCAACGTCCTGACTTTC. This sequence encodes CASSPGGRANVLTF.

This clonotype was recorded at least ten times. This sequence joins TRBV7-9 and TRBJ2-5; D perhaps matches TRBD2 (7 bases). The germline CDR1 and CDR2 sequences are SEHNR and FQNEAQ (reference sequence). This CDR3 has 15 amino acids. The V and J ends lost 4 bases and 5 bases respectively, with 17 bases between them. Here the CDR3 DNA reads TGTGCCAGCAGCTCGCACAGGGAGGGCGGGGAGACCCAGTACTTC. Translating it yields CASSSHREGGETQYF.

The table lists this clonotype with many counts. This chain uses TRBV5-6 with TRBJ2-2, with 9 nucleotides matching TRBD2. CDR3 length: 18 residues. V gave up 1 base and J gave up 3 bases; unmatched junction bases: 10. CDR1 and CDR2 from the germline V gene are SGHDT and YYEEEE. The CDR3 here is CASSLPRLAAIDTGELFF. In nucleotides, the CDR3 is TGTGCCAGCAGCTTGCCCCGACTAGCGGCAATCGACACCGGGGAGCTGTTTTTT.

This clonotype was recorded many times. The chain carries TRBV7-2 and TRBJ2-5; 9 nucleotides agree with TRBD2. The CDR3 covers 15 residues. The trim removed 5 bases at V and 2 bases at J, leaving 6 bases unmatched. Germline values: CDR1 SGHTA, CDR2 FQGNSA. For the CDR3, the DNA is TGTGCCAGCAGCGTCGGGACTAGCCTACAAGAGACCCAGTACTTC. Translation: CASSVGTSLQETQYF.

This clonotype was seen more than once but under ten times. The V and J genes are TRBV6-1 and TRBJ1-1; a possible D gene is TRBD1 (6 bases). Germline V gives CDR1 MNHNS, CDR2 SASEGT. There are 13 residues in the CDR3. Trimming stripped 5 bases from V and 7 bases from J, with 14 bases between. The CDR3 reads CASSYPDRYEAFF. Here the CDR3 DNA reads TGTGCCAGCAGTTACCCAGACAGGTATGAAGCTTTCTTT.

The chain has TRBV4-1 and TRBJ2-7; 7 bases align to TRBD2. Trimming at V came to 1 base and at J to 3 bases, leaving 6 bases not matched to a gene. Looked up from germline, CDR1 is MGHRA and CDR2 is YSYEKL. The CDR3 covers 15 residues. CDR3 in DNA: TGCGCCAGCAGCCAAGGGACTAGTGCTGGCTACGAGCAGTACTTC. It yields the protein CASSQGTSAGYEQYF.

The chain employs TRBV12-3 or TRBV12-4 and TRBJ2-5; the D is unclear. Trimming left V 7 bases short and J 1 base short, with 10 bases between. This CDR3 contains 13 residues. Written as DNA, the CDR3 is TGTGCCAGCACCTTCCAAGTCCAAGAGACCCAGTACTTC. It specifies CASTFQVQETQYF.

The chain combines TRBV20-1 with TRBJ1-1, with a weak D call TRBD1 (5 bases). Per the germline V gene, CDR1 is DFQATT and CDR2 is SNEGSKA (reference sequence). This CDR3 spans 12 amino acids. CDR3 sequence (DNA): TGCAGCTCGAGGGGAGGTAACACTGAAGCTTTCTTT. Residues: CSSRGGNTEAFF.

The chain has TRBV19 and TRBJ1-5; tentative D call: TRBD1 (5 bases). CDR1 and CDR2 (germline): LNHDA, SQIVND (reference sequence). V was cut by 9 bases and J by 7 bases, with 13 bases left in between. CDR3 length equals 12 residues. The CDR3 DNA sequence: TGTGCCAGCGCGGACAAAGAGCAGCCCCAGCATTTT. The encoded protein is CASADKEQPQHF.

This clonotype was recorded at least ten times. This sequence joins TRBV7-8 and TRBJ2-7; weak D call: TRBD2 (5 bases). Germline-derived CDR1 and CDR2 are SGHVS and FQNEAQ. CDR3 length: 14 residues. Trimming removed 5 bases from V and 4 bases from J, with 15 bases in between. As DNA, the CDR3 is TGTGCCAGCAGCCCCCCCTCGGGGAAATACGAGCAGTACTTC. Its translation: CASSPPSGKYEQYF.

The chain employs TRBV12-3 or TRBV12-4 and TRBJ2-2, with 8 bases matching TRBD2. With 3 bases clipped from V and 4 bases from J, the junction kept 7 bases outside the gene matches. CDR3 length: 16 amino acids. CDR3 amino acids: CASSLGAGEFTGELFF. CDR3 nucleotides: TGTGCCAGCAGTTTGGGAGCGGGAGAATTCACCGGGGAGCTGTTTTTT.

This clonotype appeared many times. The J gene is TRBJ2-7, the V gene TRBV10-2; D ambiguous. CDR3 length equals 13 residues. The V end lost 3 bases, the J end lost 7 bases, and 13 bases lay between the germline ends. CDR1 WSHSY and CDR2 SAAADI come from the germline V gene. CDR3 DNA: TGCGCCAGCAGTGAATCCAGGCTAGGGGAGCAGTACTTC. Translation: CASSESRLGEQYF.

The chain combines TRBV10-3 with TRBJ1-1; tentatively, D is TRBD1 (5 bases). V lost 10 bases and J 6 bases, leaving 15 bases between the germline ends. In germline, CDR1 is ENHRY, CDR2 SYGVKD. CDR3 length equals 12 residues. CDR3 loop: CASHPGGSEAFF. The CDR3 DNA is TGTGCCAGCCACCCTGGGGGGTCTGAAGCTTTCTTT.

A note on this clonotype: A much larger clonotype is one base distant, so this may be a read error. The chain recombines TRBV7-2 with TRBJ2-5; D unresolved. Trimming pared 2 bases from V and 7 bases from J, leaving 8 bases between. Germline V gene data show CDR1 as SGHTA and CDR2 as FQGNSA. The CDR3 consists of 12 residues. The CDR3 sequence: CASSLLLGTQYF. The CDR3 nucleotides read TGTGCCAGCAGCTTACTTTTGGGGACCCAGTACTTC.

The table lists this clonotype with many counts. The chain combines TRBV7-2 with TRBJ2-5, with a weak D call TRBD1 (6 bases). CDR3 length equals 16 residues. Per germline, CDR1 SGHTA and CDR2 FQGNSA. The germline V and J ends were trimmed by 5 bases and 1 base, with 17 bases remaining between them. The CDR3: CASSPPIGQFQETQYF. In nucleotides, the CDR3 is TGTGCCAGCAGCCCACCCATCGGACAGTTCCAAGAGACCCAGTACTTC.

This rearrangement joins TRBV24-1 to TRBJ2-7; 9 bases fit TRBD1. With V trimmed by 2 bases and J by 6 bases, 10 bases remained unmatched. The CDR3 covers 16 residues. The germline V gene has CDR1 KGHDR and CDR2 SFDVKD. The CDR3: CATSDSGDRERREQYF. CDR3 nucleotide sequence: TGTGCCACCAGTGATTCTGGGGACAGGGAAAGGCGCGAGCAGTACTTC.

This clonotype was seen repeatedly, ten times or more. The CDR3 spells CASSMDSLGYQPQHF. The DNA for the CDR3 is TGTGCCAGCAGCATGGACAGCCTCGGGTATCAGCCCCAGCATTTT. The chain couples TRBV12-3 or TRBV12-4 to TRBJ1-5, with TRBD1 as a possible D gene (6 bases). The CDR3 loop spans 15 amino acids. V lost 6 bases and J lost 5, with 17 bases in between.